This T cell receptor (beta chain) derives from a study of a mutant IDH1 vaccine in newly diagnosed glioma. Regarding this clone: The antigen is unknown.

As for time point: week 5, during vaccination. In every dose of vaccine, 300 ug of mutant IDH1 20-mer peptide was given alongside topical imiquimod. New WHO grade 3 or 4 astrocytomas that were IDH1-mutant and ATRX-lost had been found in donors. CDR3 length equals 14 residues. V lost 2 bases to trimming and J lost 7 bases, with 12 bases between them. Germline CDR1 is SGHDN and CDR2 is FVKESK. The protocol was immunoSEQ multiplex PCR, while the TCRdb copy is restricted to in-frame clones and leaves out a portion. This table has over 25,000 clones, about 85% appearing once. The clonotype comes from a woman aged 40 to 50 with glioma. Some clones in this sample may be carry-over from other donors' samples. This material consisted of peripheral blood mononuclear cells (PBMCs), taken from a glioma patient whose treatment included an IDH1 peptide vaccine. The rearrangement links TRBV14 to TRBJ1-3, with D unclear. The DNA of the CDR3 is TGTGCCAGCAGCCAATCCAGGTCGGGGAACACCATATATTTT. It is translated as CASSQSRSGNTIYF.